This record covers a single T cell receptor (beta chain). Sequencing used immunoSEQ multiplex PCR; TCRdb keeps in-frame clones, though not all of them. The top ten hold approximately 7.5% of the sample, which has about 330,000 clones, roughly 85% seen once. These data come from a study of blood T cell repertoires in COVID-19. Germline loops: CDR1 SGHNT, CDR2 YYREEE (reference sequence). V lost 3 bases to trimming and J lost 2 bases, with 11 bases between them. The CDR3 covers 15 residues. This chain joins TRBV5-4 and TRBJ1-4, with D tentatively TRBD1 (5 bases). The TCR originated in a human donor in a cohort sampled during active COVID-19. Sequenced material: peripheral blood. The chain's CDR3 is CASSYSTGTNEKLFF. CDR3 coding DNA: TGTGCCAGCAGCTACTCCACAGGCACTAATGAAAAACTGTTTTTT.